This T cell receptor beta chain was retrieved from a study of spatial heterogeneity in lung cancer. TCRdb re-called the 5' RACE reads through MiXCR, storing one row per CDR3 protein. The sample shows approximately 18,000 distinct CDR3 sequences, about 18% of them seen only once. This clonotype ranks as medium-sized. The CDR3 consists of 16 residues. Trimming shortened V by 5 bases and J by 0 bases, and 14 bases separated the two germline ends. Germline loops: CDR1 SGHAT, CDR2 FQNNGV. Time point here: blood at routine non-recurrence follow-up after resection. In each case, whole RNA from tumor, nontumor lung or frozen PBMC was sequenced unsorted.

The material sequenced was PBMCs, taken at follow-up. The genes are TRBV11-2 and TRBJ2-4; D is possibly TRBD2 (5 bases). This TCR was sampled from a male donor with early-stage non-small cell lung cancer. The CDR3 nucleotides read TGTGCCAGCAGCCACGACTACAACTTAGCCAAAAACATTCAGTACTTC. This gives the protein CASSHDYNLAKNIQYF.